The clone carrying this T cell receptor beta chain was seen more than once but under ten times. Its antigen remains unknown. This entry is derived from a study of early T cells in non-severe SARS-CoV-2 infection. On the study more broadly: The sequenced material was bulk RNA from unsorted whole blood, and its chains were unpaired. The study, taken as a whole, reports: Anti-spike CD8 responses were favored by VDJdb matching, which missed private and CD4 specificities.

Individual cDNA molecules received unique molecular identifiers during library preparation. TCRdb re-called the 5' RACE reads through MiXCR, storing one row per CDR3 protein. The sample includes some 40,000 distinct CDR3 sequences, more than 10% of them seen just once. The sequenced sample was whole blood. This TCR derives from an adult who was a healthcare worker with PCR-confirmed SARS-CoV-2 infection or an uninfected control (not recorded which).

CDR3 in DNA: TGTGCCAGCAGGCTAGCGGGAGGCGCGAACACCGGGGAGCTGTTTTTT. Its protein is CASRLAGGANTGELFF. The chain joins TRBV6-2 or TRBV6-3 to TRBJ2-2; 11 bases agree with TRBD2. V lost 6 bases to trimming and J lost 0 bases; unmatched junction nucleotides: 3. The CDR3 has 16 residues. CDR1 and CDR2 (germline): MNHEY, SVGEGT.